What follows is one TCR beta chain and its context. All the patients suffered relapse after autologous stem cell transplantation, and brentuximab vedotin exposure differed. The data were produced by immunoSEQ multiplex PCR, yet TCRdb's version contains in-frame clones alone and is incomplete. Of 8,500 to 14,000 clones listed, about 80% are singletons. This sample was included in a study of PD-1 blockade in classical Hodgkin lymphoma. In germline, CDR1 is SGHNT, CDR2 YYREEE (reference sequence). The ends lost 2 bases at V and 2 bases at J; junction bases unmatched: 2. The CDR3 extends over 14 amino acids.

This TCR came from a human donor with classical Hodgkin lymphoma. Sequenced here: peripheral blood mononuclear cells (PBMCs), sampled before the second cycle of nivolumab. The chain couples TRBV5-4 to TRBJ2-3, with 7 positions matching TRBD2. The DNA for the CDR3 is TGTGCCAGCAGCTTCCTAGCGGACACAGATACGCAGTATTTT. It encodes CASSFLADTDTQYF.